This is a list of T cell receptor beta chains from one sample in a study of identical twins. TCRdb re-analysed the 5' RACE reads in MiXCR, keeping a single row per CDR3 protein. The table lists around 290,000 distinct CDR3 sequences, 8% to 9.5% of them singletons. The sample was also reused in another study, on yellow fever vaccine responses in identical twins.

Sequenced input: CD8+ T cells sorted from blood. These receptors originate from a woman aged 18-35 years in good health. CDR3s include the opening cysteine and the closing phenylalanine or tryptophan. A D gene is named only where the DNA matches it firmly. Rows may omit the clone size; those that give it use once, few, many or a size class.

clone size	V gene	J gene	D gene	CDR3 protein	CDR3 DNA
NA	TRBV21-1	TRBJ2-2	NA	CASRWTSGGEDTGELFF	TGTGCCAGCAGATGGACTAGCGGGGGCGAGGATACCGGGGAGCTGTTTTTT
NA	TRBV28	TRBJ2-5	TRBD2	CASSFGRDRLAGGETQYF	TGTGCCAGCAGTTTTGGAAGGGACCGACTAGCGGGGGGGGAGACCCAGTACTTC
many	TRBV5-1	TRBJ2-2	TRBD1	CASSPPRTGSNTGELFF	TGCGCCAGCAGCCCCCCGCGGACAGGGTCAAACACCGGGGAGCTGTTTTTT
many	TRBV24-1	TRBJ2-3	TRBD2	CATSDFGVAGLTDTQYF	TGTGCCACCAGTGATTTCGGGGTAGCGGGGCTCACAGATACGCAGTATTTT
NA	TRBV29-1	TRBJ2-5	NA	CSVEMPGSETQYF	TGCAGCGTTGAAATGCCGGGTTCAGAGACCCAGTACTTC
few	TRBV9	TRBJ1-1	NA	CASSVGGPEAFF	TGTGCCAGCAGCGTAGGGGGGCCCGAAGCTTTCTTT
NA	TRBV29-1	TRBJ2-7	NA	CSVGRELESEQYF	TGCAGCGTAGGCCGGGAGCTAGAGTCGGAGCAGTACTTC
many	TRBV9	TRBJ2-7	NA	CASSVGGATEQYF	TGTGCCAGCAGCGTAGGTGGAGCGACCGAGCAGTACTTC
few	TRBV11-2	TRBJ2-7	TRBD2	CASSLFSGRAFDEQYF	TGTGCCAGCAGCTTATTTAGCGGGAGGGCCTTCGACGAGCAGTACTTC
many	TRBV28	TRBJ1-5	NA	CASSTLDNQPQHF	TGTGCCAGCAGTACCTTAGATAATCAGCCCCAGCATTTT
many	TRBV11-2	TRBJ2-1	TRBD2	CASSQAGTSLSYNEQFF	TGTGCCAGCAGCCAAGCCGGGACTAGCCTCTCCTACAATGAGCAGTTCTTC